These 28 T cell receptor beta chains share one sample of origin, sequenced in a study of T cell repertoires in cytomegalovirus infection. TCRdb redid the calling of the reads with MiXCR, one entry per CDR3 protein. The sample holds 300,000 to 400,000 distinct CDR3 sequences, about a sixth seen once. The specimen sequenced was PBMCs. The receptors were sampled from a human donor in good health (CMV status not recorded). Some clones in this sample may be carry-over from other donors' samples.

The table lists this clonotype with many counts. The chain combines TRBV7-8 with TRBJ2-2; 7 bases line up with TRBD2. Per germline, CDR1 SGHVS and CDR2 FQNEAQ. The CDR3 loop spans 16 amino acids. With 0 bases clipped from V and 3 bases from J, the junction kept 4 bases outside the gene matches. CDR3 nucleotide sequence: TGTGCCAGCAGCTTAGCAGGGGACTACTACACCGGGGAGCTGTTTTTT. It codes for CASSLAGDYYTGELFF.

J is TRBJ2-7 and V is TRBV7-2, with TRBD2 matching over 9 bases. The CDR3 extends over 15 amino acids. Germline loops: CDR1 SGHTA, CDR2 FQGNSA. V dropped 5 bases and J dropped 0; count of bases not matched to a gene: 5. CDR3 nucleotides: TGTGCCAGCAGCCTCGGACTAGCGTACTCCTACGAGCAGTACTTC. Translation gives CASSLGLAYSYEQYF.

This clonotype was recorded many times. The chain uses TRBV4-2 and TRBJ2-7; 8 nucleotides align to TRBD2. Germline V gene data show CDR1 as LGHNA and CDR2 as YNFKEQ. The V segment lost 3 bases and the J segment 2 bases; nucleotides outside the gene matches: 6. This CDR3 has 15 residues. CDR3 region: CASSHPGTSTYEQYF. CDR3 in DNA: TGTGCCAGCAGCCACCCAGGGACTAGTACCTACGAGCAGTACTTC.

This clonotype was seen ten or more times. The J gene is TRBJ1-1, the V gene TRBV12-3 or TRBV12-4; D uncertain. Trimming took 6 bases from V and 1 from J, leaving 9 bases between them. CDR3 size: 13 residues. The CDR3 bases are TGTGCCAGCAGCCCCTTCCGGAACACTGAAGCTTTCTTT. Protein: CASSPFRNTEAFF.

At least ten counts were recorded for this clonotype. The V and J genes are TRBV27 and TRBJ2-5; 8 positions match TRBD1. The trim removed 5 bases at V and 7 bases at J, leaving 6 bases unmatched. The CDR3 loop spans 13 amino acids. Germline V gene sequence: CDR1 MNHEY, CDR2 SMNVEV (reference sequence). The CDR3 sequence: CASSLRTGRTQYF. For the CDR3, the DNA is TGTGCCAGCAGTCTCCGGACAGGGAGGACCCAGTACTTC.

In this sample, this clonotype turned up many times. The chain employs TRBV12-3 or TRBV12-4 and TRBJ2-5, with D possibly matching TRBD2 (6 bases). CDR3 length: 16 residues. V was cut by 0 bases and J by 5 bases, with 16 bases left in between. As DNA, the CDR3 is TGTGCCAGCAGTTTAGCACCGGGGGAGGAGTGGGAGACCCAGTACTTC. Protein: CASSLAPGEEWETQYF.

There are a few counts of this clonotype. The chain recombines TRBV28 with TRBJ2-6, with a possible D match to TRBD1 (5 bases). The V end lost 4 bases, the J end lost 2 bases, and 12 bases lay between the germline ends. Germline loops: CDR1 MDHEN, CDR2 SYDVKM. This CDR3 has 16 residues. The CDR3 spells CASSSAGYTGANVLTF. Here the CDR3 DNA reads TGTGCCAGCAGTTCGGCAGGGTATACTGGGGCCAACGTCCTGACTTTC.

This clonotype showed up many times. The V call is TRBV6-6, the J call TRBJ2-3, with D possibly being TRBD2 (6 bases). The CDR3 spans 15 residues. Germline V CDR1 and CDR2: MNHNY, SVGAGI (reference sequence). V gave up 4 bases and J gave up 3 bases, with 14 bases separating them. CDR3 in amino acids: CASSFDWAGTDTQYF. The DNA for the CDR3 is TGTGCCAGCAGTTTTGACTGGGCGGGGACAGATACGCAGTATTTT.

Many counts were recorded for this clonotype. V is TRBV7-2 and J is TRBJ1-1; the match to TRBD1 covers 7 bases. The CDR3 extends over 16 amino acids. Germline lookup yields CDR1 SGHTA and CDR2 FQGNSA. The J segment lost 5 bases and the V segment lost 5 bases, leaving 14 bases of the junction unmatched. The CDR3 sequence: CASSPLKPGRGTEAFF. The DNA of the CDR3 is TGTGCCAGCAGCCCCTTAAAACCGGGCAGGGGGACTGAAGCTTTCTTT.

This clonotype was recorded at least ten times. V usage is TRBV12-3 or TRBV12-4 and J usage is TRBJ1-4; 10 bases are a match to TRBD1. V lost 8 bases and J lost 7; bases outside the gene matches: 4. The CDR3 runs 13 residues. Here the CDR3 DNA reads TGTGCCAGCGGCCGGGACAGGGGTGAAAAACTGTTTTTT. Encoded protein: CASGRDRGEKLFF.

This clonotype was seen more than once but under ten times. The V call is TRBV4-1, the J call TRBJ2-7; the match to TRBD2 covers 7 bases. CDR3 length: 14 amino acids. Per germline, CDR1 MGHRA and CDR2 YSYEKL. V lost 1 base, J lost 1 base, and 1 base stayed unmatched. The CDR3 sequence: CASSQGEGSYEQYF. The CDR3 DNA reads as TGCGCCAGCAGCCAAGGGGAGGGTTCCTACGAGCAGTACTTC.

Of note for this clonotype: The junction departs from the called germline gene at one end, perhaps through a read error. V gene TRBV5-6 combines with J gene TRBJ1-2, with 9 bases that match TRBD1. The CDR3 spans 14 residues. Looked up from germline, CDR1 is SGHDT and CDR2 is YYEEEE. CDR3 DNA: TGTGCCAGCAGCTGGGGACAGGGAAACTATTGCTACACCTTC. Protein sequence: CASSWGQGNYCYTF.

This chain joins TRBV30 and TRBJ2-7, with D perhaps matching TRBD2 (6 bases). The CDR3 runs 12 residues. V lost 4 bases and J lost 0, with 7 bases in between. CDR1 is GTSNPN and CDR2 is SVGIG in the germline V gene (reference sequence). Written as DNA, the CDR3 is TGTGCCTGGACGACTAGCTCCTACGAGCAGTACTTC. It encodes CAWTTSSYEQYF.

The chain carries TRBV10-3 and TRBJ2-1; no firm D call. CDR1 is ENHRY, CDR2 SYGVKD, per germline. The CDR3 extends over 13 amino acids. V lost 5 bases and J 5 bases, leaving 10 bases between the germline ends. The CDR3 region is CAISNELDNEQFF. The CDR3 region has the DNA TGTGCCATCAGTAACGAACTTGACAATGAGCAGTTCTTC.

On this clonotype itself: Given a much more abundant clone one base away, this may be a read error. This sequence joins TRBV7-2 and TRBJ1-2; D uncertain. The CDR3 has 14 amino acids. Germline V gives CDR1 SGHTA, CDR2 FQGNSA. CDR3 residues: CASSLVEGDYSYTF. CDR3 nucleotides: TGTGCCAGCAGCTTGGTTGAGGGAGACTATAGCTACACCTTC.

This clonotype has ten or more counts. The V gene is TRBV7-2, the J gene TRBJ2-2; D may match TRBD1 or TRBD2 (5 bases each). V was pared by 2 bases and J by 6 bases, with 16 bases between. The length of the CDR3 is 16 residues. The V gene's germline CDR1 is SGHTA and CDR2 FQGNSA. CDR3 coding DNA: TGTGCCAGCAGCTTATTTAGGGGAGAGAGAGCCGGGGAGCTGTTTTTT. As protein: CASSLFRGERAGELFF.

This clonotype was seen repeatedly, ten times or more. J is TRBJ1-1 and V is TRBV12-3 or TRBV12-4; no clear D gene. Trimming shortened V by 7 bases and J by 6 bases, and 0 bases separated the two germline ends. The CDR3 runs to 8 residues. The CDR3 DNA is TGTGCCAGCACTGAAGCTTTCTTT. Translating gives CASTEAFF.

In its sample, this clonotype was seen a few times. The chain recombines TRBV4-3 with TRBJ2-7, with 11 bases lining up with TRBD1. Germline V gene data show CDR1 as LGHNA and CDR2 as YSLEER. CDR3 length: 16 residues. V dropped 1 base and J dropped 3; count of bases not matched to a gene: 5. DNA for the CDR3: TGCGCCAGCAGCCAAGCGCGGGACAGGGGGTTCTACGAGCAGTACTTC. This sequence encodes CASSQARDRGFYEQYF.

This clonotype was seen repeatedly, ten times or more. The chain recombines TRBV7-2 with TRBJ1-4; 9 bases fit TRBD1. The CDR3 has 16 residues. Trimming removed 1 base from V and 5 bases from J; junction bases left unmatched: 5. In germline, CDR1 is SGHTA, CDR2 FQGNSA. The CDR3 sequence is CASSLVGTGRNEKLFF. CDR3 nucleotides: TGTGCCAGCAGCTTAGTTGGGACAGGGAGGAATGAAAAACTGTTTTTT. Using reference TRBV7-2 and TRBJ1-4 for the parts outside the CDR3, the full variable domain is GAGVSQSPSNKVTEKGKDVELRCDPISGHTALYWYRQSLGQGLEFLIYFQGNSAPDKSGLPSDRFSAERTGGSVSTLTIQRTQQEDSAVYLCASSLVGTGRNEKLFFGSGTQLSVL.

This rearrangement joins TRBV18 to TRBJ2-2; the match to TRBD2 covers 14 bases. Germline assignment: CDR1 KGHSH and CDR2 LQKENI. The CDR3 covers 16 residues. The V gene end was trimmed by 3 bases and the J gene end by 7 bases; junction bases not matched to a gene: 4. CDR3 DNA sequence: TGTGCCAGCTCACCGGGACTAGCGGGAGTTGGCGGGGAGCTGTTTTTT. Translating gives CASSPGLAGVGGELFF. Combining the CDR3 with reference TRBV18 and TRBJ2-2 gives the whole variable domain NAGVMQNPRHLVRRRGQEARLRCSPMKGHSHVYWYRQLPEEGLKFMVYLQKENIIDESGMPKERFSAEFPKEGPSILRIQQVVRGDSAAYFCASSPGLAGVGGELFFGEGSRLTVL.

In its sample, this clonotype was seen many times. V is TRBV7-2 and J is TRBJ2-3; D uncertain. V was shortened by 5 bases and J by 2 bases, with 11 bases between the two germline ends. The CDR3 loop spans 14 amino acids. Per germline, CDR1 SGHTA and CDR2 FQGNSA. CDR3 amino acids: CASSKAGFTDTQYF. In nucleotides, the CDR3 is TGTGCCAGCAGCAAAGCTGGCTTCACAGATACGCAGTATTTT.

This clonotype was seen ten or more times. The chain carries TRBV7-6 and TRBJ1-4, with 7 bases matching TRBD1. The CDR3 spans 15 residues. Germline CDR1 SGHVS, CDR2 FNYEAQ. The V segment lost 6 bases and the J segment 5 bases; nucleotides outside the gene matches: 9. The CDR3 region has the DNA TGTGCCAGCAGTACCCTCCGGGACAGAAATGAAAAACTGTTTTTT. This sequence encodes CASSTLRDRNEKLFF.

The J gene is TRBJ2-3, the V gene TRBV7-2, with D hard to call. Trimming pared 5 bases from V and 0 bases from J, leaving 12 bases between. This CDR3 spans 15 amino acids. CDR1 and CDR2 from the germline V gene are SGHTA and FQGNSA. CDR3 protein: CASSRRIYSTDTQYF. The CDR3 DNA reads TGTGCCAGCAGCCGGCGGATCTATAGCACAGATACGCAGTATTTT.

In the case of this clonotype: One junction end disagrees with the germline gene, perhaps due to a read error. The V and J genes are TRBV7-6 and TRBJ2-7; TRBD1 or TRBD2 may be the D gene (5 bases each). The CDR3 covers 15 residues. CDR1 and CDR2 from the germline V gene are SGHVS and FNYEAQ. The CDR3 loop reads CASSLRQGVKHELYF. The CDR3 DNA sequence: TGTGCCAGCAGCTTACGGCAGGGAGTAAAGCACGAGCTGTACTTC.

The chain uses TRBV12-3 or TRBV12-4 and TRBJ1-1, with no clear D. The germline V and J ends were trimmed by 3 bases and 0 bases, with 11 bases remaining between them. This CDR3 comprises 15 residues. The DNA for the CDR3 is TGTGCCAGCAGTTTTCAGAGGCAGTTGAACACTGAAGCTTTCTTT. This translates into CASSFQRQLNTEAFF.

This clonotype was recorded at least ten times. The CDR3, as DNA: TGTGCCAGCAGCTTAGGTCGGCTCGATACGCAGTATTTT. This translates into CASSLGRLDTQYF. The V call is TRBV7-2, the J call TRBJ2-3, with unresolved D. The CDR3 has 13 amino acids. The V gene lost 1 base and the J gene lost 6 bases, with 8 bases spanning the gap. Germline V gene data show CDR1 as SGHTA and CDR2 as FQGNSA.

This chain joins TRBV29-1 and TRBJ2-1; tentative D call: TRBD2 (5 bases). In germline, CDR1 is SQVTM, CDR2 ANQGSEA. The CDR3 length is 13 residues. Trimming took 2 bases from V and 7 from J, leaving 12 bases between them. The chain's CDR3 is CSVERWENNEQFF. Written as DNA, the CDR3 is TGCAGCGTTGAAAGGTGGGAGAATAATGAGCAGTTCTTC.

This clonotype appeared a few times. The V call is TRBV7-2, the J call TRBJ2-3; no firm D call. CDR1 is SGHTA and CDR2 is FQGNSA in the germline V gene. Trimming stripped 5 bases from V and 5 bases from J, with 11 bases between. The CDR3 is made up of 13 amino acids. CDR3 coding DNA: TGTGCCAGCAGCCATAGGCGCGGAGATACGCAGTATTTT. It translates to CASSHRRGDTQYF. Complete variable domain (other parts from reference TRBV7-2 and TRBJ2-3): GAGVSQSPSNKVTEKGKDVELRCDPISGHTALYWYRQSLGQGLEFLIYFQGNSAPDKSGLPSDRFSAERTGGSVSTLTIQRTQQEDSAVYLCASSHRRGDTQYFGPGTRLTVL.